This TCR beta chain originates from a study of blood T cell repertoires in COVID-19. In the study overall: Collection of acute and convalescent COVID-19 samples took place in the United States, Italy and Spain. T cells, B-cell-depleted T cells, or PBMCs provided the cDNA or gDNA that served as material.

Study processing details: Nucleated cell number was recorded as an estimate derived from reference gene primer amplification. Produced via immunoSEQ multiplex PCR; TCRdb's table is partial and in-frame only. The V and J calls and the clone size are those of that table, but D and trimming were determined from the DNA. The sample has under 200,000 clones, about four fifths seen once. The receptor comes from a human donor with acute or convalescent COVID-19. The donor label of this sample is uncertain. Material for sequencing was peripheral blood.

CDR3 nucleotide sequence: TGTGCCAGTAGTCCCGGGGACTATGGCTACACCTTC. Translation: CASSPGDYGYTF. The gene calls are TRBV19 and TRBJ1-2, with unresolved D. Germline V gene lookup returns CDR1 LNHDA and CDR2 SQIVND (reference sequence). This CDR3 spans 12 amino acids. Trimming removed 5 bases from V and 3 bases from J, with 7 bases in between.